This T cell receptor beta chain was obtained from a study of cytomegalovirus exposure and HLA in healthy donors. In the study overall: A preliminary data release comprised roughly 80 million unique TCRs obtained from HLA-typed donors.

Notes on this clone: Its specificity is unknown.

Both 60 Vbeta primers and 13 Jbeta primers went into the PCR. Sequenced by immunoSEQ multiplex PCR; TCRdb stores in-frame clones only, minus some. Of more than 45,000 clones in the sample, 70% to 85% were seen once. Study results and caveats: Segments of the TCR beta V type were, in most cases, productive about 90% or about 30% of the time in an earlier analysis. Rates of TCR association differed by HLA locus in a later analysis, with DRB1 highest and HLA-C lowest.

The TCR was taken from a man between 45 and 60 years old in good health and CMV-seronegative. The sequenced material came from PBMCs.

The CDR3 DNA reads as TGTGCCAGCAGCTTTCAGGGAGGGGGAACCTACGAGCAGTACTTC. As protein: CASSFQGGGTYEQYF. The chain is built from TRBV11-2 and TRBJ2-5; a possible D gene is TRBD2 (7 bases). The end of the DNA fits TRBJ2-7 better, so the J call may be wrong. CDR3 size: 15 residues. CDR1 and CDR2 from the germline V gene are SGHAT and FQNNGV.